Shown below are 8 T cell receptor beta chains from a single sample sequenced in a study of long-term antiretroviral therapy in people with HIV. Runs used v3.0 of the immunoSEQ assay and were done at survey level. Data came from immunoSEQ multiplex PCR; TCRdb stores just in-frame clones and leaves some out. The sample carries 15,000 to 20,000 clones, about three quarters recorded once. The sequences come from unsorted PBMCs, collected at the start of antiretroviral therapy, before treatment. These TCRs come from a woman between 40 and 50 years old with HIV.

This clone is a singleton in its sample. The chain combines TRBV21-1 with TRBJ1-6; TRBD1, the table's D call, was not compared with the DNA. TRBV21-1 is shown as a pseudogene. The CDR3 has 15 amino acids. Written as DNA, the CDR3 is TGTGCCAGCAGCTCTCGGACAGACCCTAATTCACCCCTCCACTTT. Protein sequence: CASSSRTDPNSPLHF.

The chain has TRBV29-1 and TRBJ2-4; 8 positions match TRBD1. The trim removed 4 bases at V and 7 bases at J, leaving 6 bases unmatched. The CDR3 extends over 13 amino acids. CDR1 SQVTM and CDR2 ANQGSEA come from the germline V gene. This CDR3 reads CSVGDRGYNIQYF. The CDR3 DNA is TGCAGCGTTGGAGACAGGGGCTATAACATTCAGTACTTC.

V is TRBV5-6 and J is TRBJ1-2; a weak D match, TRBD1 (6 bases). Germline CDR1 reads SGHDT; CDR2 reads YYEEEE. CDR3 size: 16 residues. V was shortened by 4 bases and J by 4 bases, with 20 bases between the two germline ends. CDR3 in DNA: TGTGCCAGCAGCCTTCTTGGCCAGGGGAGAGCCTATGGCTACACCTTC. Its protein product is CASSLLGQGRAYGYTF.

As DNA, the CDR3 is TGTGCCAGCAGCGTCTTCGGTACAGATACGCAGTATTTT. Encoded protein: CASSVFGTDTQYF. The chain joins TRBV5-5 to TRBJ2-3; D gene unclear. This CDR3 has 13 amino acids. Trimming left V 4 bases short and J 3 bases short, with 9 bases between. Germline CDR1 is SGHKS and CDR2 is YYEKEE (reference sequence).

This sequence joins TRBV7-9 and TRBJ1-1; TRBD1 is a possible D gene (5 bases). Germline CDR1 and CDR2: SEHNR and FQNEAQ (reference sequence). The CDR3 loop spans 14 amino acids. Trimming removed 0 bases at V and 10 bases at J, with 15 bases between. CDR3 residues: CASSLAGEGPIAFF. The CDR3 DNA follows: TGTGCCAGCAGCTTAGCGGGGGAGGGGCCGATAGCTTTCTTT.

This clone was seen a few times. The rearrangement joins TRBV30 to TRBJ2-4; D might be TRBD2 (6 bases). Germline V CDR1 and CDR2: GTSNPN, SVGIG (reference sequence). V lost 0 bases, J lost 7 bases, and 16 bases lay in between. The CDR3 is made up of 15 amino acids. The DNA for the CDR3 is TGTGCCTGGAGTGTAGGGGAGCGACTAGGGAACATTCAGTACTTC. It yields the protein CAWSVGERLGNIQYF. The complete variable domain, with remaining parts taken from reference TRBV30 and TRBJ2-4, reads SQTIHQWPATLVQPVGSPLSLECTVEGTSNPNLYWYRQAAGRGLQLLFYSVGIGQISSEVPQNLSASRPQDRQFILSSKKLLLSDSGFYLCAWSVGERLGNIQYFGAGTRLSVL.

The chain links TRBV4-1 to TRBJ2-3; D ambiguous. CDR3 length: 14 residues. Germline CDR1 reads MGHRA; CDR2 reads YSYEKL. The V end lost 0 bases, the J end lost 3 bases, and 7 bases lay between the germline ends. The CDR3 DNA follows: TGCGCCAGCAGCCAAGAACGGCTGACAGATACGCAGTATTTT. Translation gives CASSQERLTDTQYF.

The gene calls are TRBV6-5 and TRBJ2-5; D possibly corresponds to TRBD2 (6 bases). CDR3 size: 14 residues. The germline gives CDR1 MNHEY, CDR2 SVGAGI. V shed 6 bases and J shed 1 base, with 12 bases lying between them. CDR3 loop: CASSRGTVQETQYF. DNA of the CDR3: TGTGCCAGCAGCCGGGGGACCGTCCAAGAGACCCAGTACTTC.